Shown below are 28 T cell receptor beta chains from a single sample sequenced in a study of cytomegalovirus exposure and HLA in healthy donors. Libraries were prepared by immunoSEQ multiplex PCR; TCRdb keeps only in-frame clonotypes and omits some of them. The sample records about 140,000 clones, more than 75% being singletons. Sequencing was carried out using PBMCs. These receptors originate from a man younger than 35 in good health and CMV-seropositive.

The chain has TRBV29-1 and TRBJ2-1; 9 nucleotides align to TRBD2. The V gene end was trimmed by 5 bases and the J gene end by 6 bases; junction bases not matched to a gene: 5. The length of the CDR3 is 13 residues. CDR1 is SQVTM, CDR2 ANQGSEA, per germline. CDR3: CSVKGTSINEQFF. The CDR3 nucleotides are TGCAGCGTTAAGGGGACTAGCATCAATGAGCAGTTCTTC.

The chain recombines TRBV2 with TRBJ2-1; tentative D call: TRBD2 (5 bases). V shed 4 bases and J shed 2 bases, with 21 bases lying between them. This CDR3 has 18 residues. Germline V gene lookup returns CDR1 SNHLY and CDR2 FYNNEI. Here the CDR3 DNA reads TGTGCCAGCAGTGCTCTGAAGATATCGGGATTAACCTACAATGAGCAGTTCTTC. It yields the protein CASSALKISGLTYNEQFF. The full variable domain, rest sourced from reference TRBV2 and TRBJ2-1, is EPEVTQTPSHQVTQMGQEVILRCVPISNHLYFYWYRQILGQKVEFLVSFYNNEISEKSEIFDDQFSVERPDGSNFTLKIRSTKLEDSAMYFCASSALKISGLTYNEQFFGPGTRLTVL.

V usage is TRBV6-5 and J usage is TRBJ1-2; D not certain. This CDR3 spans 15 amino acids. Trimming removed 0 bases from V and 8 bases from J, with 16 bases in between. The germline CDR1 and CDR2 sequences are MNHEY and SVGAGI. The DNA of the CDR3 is TGTGCCAGCAGTTACTCGAGGCCCTCCCCAACGGGCTACACCTTC. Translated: CASSYSRPSPTGYTF.

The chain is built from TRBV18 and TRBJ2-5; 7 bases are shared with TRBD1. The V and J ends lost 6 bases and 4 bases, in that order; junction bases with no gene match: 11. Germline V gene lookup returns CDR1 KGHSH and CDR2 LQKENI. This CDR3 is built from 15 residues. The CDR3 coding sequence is TGTGCCAGCTCCCTCAATCGACAGGGTGGAGAGACCCAGTACTTC. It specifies CASSLNRQGGETQYF.

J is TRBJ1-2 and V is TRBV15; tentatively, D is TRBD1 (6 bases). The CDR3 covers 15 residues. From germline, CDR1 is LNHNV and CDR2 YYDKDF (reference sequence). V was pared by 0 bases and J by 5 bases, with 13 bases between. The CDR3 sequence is CATSRDGRGAYGYTF. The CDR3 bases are TGTGCCACCAGCAGAGATGGGAGGGGGGCTTATGGCTACACCTTC.

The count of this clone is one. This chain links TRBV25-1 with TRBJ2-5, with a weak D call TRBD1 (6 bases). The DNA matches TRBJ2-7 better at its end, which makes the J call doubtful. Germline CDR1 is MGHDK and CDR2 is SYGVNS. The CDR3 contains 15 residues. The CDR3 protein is CASSEVGATTYEQYF. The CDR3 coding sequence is TGTGCCAGCAGTGAAGTGGGGGCAACTACCTACGAGCAGTACTTC.

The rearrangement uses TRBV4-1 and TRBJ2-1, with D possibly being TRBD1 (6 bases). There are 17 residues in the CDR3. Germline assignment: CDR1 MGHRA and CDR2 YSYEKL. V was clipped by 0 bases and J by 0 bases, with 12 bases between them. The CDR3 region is CASSQDSTGSSYNEQFF. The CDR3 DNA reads TGCGCCAGCAGCCAAGATTCCACAGGGAGCTCCTACAATGAGCAGTTCTTC.

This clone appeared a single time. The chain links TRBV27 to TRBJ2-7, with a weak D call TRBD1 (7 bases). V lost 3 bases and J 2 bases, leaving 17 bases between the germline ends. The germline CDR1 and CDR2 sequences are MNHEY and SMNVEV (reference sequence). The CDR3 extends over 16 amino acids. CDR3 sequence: CASSFRLGGQTYEQYF. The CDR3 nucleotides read TGTGCCAGCAGTTTCAGACTGGGGGGACAGACCTACGAGCAGTACTTC.

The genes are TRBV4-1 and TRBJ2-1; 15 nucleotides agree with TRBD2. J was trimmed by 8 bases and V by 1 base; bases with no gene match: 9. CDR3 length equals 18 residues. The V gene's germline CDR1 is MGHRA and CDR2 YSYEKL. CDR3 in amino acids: CASSQVPGTSGRMYEQFF. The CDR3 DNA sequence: TGCGCCAGCAGCCAAGTGCCCGGGACTAGCGGGAGGATGTATGAGCAGTTCTTC.

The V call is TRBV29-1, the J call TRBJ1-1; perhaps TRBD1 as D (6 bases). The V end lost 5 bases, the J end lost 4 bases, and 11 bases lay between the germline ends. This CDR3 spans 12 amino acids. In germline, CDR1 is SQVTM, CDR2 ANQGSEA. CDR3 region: CSVTGWVTEAFF. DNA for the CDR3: TGCAGCGTTACAGGGTGGGTCACTGAAGCTTTCTTT.

The chain's CDR3 is CASSPGGSSYEQYF. The DNA for the CDR3 is TGTGCCAGCAGCCCGGGAGGGAGCTCCTACGAGCAGTACTTC. The chain uses TRBV5-4 and TRBJ2-7; TRBD2 matches 8 bases. Germline V gene data show CDR1 as SGHNT and CDR2 as YYREEE (reference sequence). After removal of 4 bases from V and 0 bases from J, the junction contained 3 bases not matched to a gene. There are 14 residues in the CDR3.

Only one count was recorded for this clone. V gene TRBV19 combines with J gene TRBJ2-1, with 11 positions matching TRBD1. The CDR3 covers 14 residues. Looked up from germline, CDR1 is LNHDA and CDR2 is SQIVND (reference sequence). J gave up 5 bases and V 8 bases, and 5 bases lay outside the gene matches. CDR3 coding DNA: TGTGCCAGTCAGTGGGACAGGGGGAACAATGAGCAGTTCTTC. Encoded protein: CASQWDRGNNEQFF.

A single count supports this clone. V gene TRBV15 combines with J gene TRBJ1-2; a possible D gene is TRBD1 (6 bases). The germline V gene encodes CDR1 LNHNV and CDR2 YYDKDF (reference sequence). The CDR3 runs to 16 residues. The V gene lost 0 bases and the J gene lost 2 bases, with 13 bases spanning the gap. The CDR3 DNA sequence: TGTGCCACCAGCAGAGATCTTTACAGGGACAACTATGGCTACACCTTC. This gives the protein CATSRDLYRDNYGYTF.

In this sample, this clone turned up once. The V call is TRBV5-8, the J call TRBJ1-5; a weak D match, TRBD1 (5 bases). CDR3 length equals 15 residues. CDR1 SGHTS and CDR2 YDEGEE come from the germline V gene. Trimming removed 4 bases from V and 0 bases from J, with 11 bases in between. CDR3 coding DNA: TGTGCCAGCAGCCCTAGGGACTTTAGCAATCAGCCCCAGCATTTT. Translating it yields CASSPRDFSNQPQHF. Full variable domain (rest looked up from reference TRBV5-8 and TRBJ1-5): EAGVTQSPTHLIKTRGQQATLRCSPISGHTSVYWYQQALGLGLQFLLWYDEGEERNRGNFPPRFSGRQFPNYSSELNVNALELEDSALYLCASSPRDFSNQPQHFGDGTRLSIL.

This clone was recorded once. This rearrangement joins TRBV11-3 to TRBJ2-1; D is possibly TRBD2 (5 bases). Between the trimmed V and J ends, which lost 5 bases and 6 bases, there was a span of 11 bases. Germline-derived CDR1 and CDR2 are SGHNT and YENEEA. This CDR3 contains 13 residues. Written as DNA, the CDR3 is TGTGCCAGCAGCGTACCGGGGTCCAATGAGCAGTTCTTC. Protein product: CASSVPGSNEQFF. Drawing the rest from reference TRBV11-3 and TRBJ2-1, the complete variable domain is EAGVVQSPRYKIIEKKQPVAFWCNPISGHNTLYWYLQNLGQGPELLIRYENEEAVDDSQLPKDRFSAERLKGVDSTLKIQPAELGDSAVYLCASSVPGSNEQFFGPGTRLTVL.

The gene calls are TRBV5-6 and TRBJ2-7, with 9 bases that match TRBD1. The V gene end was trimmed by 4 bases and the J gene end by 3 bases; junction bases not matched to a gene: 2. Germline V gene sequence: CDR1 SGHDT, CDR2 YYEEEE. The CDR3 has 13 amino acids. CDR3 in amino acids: CASSGTGNYEQYF. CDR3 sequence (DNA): TGTGCCAGCAGCGGGACAGGGAACTACGAGCAGTACTTC. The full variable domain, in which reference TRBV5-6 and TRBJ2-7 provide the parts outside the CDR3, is DAGVTQSPTHLIKTRGQQVTLRCSPKSGHDTVSWYQQALGQGPQFIFQYYEEEERQRGNFPDRFSGHQFPNYSSELNVNALLLGDSALYLCASSGTGNYEQYFGPGTRLTVT.

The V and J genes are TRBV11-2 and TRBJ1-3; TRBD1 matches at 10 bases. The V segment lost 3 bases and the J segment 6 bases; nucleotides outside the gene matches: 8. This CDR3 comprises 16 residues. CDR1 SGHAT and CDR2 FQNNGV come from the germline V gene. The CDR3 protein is CASSFIEGQGKNTIYF. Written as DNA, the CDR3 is TGTGCCAGCAGCTTTATTGAGGGACAGGGGAAAAACACCATATATTTT.

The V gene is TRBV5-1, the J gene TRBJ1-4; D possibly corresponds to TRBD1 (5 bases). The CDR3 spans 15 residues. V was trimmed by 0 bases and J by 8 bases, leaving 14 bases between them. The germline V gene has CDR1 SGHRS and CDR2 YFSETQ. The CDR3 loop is CASSLAGQPREKLFF. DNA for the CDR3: TGCGCCAGCAGCTTGGCAGGGCAGCCCAGGGAAAAACTGTTTTTT.

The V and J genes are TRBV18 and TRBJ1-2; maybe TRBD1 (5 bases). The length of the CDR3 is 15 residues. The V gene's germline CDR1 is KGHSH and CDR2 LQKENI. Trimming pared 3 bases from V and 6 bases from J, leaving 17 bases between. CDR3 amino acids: CASSPRAGGMDGYTF. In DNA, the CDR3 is TGTGCCAGCTCACCCCGGGCCGGGGGAATGGATGGCTACACCTTC.

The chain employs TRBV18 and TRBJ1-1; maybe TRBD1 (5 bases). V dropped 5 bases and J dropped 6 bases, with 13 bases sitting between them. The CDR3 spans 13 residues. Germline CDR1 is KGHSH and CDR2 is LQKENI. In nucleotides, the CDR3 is TGTGCCAGCTCATATGCGGGGCCCGCTGAAGCTTTCTTT. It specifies CASSYAGPAEAFF.

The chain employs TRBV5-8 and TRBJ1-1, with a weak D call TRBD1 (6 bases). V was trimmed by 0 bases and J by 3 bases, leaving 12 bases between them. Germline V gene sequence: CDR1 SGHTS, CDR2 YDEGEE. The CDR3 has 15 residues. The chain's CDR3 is CASSLGLGADTEAFF. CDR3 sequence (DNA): TGTGCCAGCAGCTTGGGACTGGGGGCGGACACTGAAGCTTTCTTT.

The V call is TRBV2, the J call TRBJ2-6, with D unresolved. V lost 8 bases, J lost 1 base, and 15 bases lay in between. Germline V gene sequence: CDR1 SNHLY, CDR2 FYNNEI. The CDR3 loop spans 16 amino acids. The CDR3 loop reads CASLRFKESGANVLTF. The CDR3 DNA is TGTGCCAGCCTCCGGTTTAAGGAGTCTGGGGCCAACGTCCTGACTTTC.

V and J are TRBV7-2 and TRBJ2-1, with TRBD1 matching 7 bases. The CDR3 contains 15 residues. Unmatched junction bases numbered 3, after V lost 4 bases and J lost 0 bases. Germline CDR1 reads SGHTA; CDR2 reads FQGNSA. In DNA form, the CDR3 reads TGTGCCAGCAGCTCAGGGGGAGCCTCCTACAATGAGCAGTTCTTC. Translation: CASSSGGASYNEQFF.

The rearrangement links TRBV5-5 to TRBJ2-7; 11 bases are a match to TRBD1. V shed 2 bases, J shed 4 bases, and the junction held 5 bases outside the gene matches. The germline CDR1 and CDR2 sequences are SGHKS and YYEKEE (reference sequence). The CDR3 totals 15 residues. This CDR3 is CASSLRGTGGYEQYF. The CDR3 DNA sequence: TGTGCCAGCAGCTTACGCGGGACAGGGGGGTACGAGCAGTACTTC. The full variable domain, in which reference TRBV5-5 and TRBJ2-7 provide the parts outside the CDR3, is DAGVTQSPTHLIKTRGQQVTLRCSPISGHKSVSWYQQVLGQGPQFIFQYYEKEERGRGNFPDRFSARQFPNYSSELNVNALLLGDSALYLCASSLRGTGGYEQYFGPGTRLTVT.

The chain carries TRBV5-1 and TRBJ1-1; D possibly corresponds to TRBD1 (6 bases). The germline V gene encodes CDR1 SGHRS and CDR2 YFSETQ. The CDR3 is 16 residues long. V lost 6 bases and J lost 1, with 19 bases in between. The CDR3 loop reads CASKERQAKPNTEAFF. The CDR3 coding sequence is TGCGCCAGCAAGGAGCGACAGGCCAAGCCGAACACTGAAGCTTTCTTT. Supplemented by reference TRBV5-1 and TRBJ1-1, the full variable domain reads KAGVTQTPRYLIKTRGQQVTLSCSPISGHRSVSWYQQTPGQGLQFLFEYFSETQRNKGNFPGRFSGRQFSNSRSEMNVSTLELGDSALYLCASKERQAKPNTEAFFGQGTRLTVV.

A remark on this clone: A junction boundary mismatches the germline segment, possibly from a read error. Written as DNA, the CDR3 is TGTGCCAGCAGCGAAGACAGGGGCATGAACACTGAAGCTTTCTTT. It translates to CASSEDRGMNTEAFF. The rearrangement links TRBV6-1 to TRBJ1-1; 8 nucleotides match TRBD1. The germline V gene encodes CDR1 MNHNS and CDR2 SASEGT. The CDR3 length is 15 residues.

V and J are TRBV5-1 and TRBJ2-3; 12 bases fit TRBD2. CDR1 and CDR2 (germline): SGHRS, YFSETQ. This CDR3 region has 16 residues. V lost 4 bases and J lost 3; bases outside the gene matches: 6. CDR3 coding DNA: TGCGCCAGCAGCGGCCAAACTAGCGGGAGGACAGATACGCAGTATTTT. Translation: CASSGQTSGRTDTQYF.

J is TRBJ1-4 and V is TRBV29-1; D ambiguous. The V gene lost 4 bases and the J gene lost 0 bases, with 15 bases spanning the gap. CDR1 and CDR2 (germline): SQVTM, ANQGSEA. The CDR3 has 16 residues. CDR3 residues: CSVAGNSGATNEKLFF. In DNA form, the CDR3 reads TGCAGCGTTGCGGGAAACAGTGGTGCAACTAATGAAAAACTGTTTTTT. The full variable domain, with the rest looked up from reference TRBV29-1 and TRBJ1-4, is SAVISQKPSRDICQRGTSLTIQCQVDSQVTMMFWYRQQPGQSLTLIATANQGSEATYESGFVIDKFPISRPNLTFSTLTVSNMSPEDSSIYLCSVAGNSGATNEKLFFGSGTQLSVL.